This TCR beta chain emerged from a study of blood T cell repertoires in COVID-19. Study-wide context: PBMCs, B-cell-depleted T cells, or T cells provided the cDNA or gDNA that made up the material.

The Seattle patients, enrolled during active infection, were followed longitudinally. In the original workflow: Cell counts per sample came from amplifying reference gene primers. TCRdb keeps only in-frame clones here, not all; method: immunoSEQ multiplex PCR. V, J and clone size reflect that table, while D and trimming were determined from the DNA. The sample has more than 150,000 clones, roughly 80% seen once. This clone was seen just once. Sequenced sample: peripheral blood. This sequence was found in a woman of 80 years or more with COVID-19, enrolled during active disease.

CDR3 region: CAISAAAGGIYEQYF. The DNA for the CDR3 is TGTGCCATCAGTGCAGCGGCAGGGGGGATCTACGAGCAGTACTTC. V usage is TRBV10-3 and J usage is TRBJ2-7, with TRBD1 as a possible D gene (7 bases). V gave up 4 bases and J gave up 3 bases, with 16 bases separating them. Germline V gene data show CDR1 as ENHRY and CDR2 as SYGVKD. There are 15 residues in the CDR3.